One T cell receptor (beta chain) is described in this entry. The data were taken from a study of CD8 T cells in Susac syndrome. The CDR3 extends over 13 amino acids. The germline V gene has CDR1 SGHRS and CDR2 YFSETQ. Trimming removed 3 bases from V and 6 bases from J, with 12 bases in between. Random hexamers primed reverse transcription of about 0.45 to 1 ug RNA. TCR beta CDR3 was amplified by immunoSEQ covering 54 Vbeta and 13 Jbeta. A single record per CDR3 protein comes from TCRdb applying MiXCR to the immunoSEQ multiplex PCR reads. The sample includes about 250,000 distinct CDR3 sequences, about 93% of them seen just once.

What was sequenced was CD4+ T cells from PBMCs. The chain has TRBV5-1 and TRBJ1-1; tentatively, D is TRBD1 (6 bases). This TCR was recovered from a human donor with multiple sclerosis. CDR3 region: CASSSGTRAEAFF. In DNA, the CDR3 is TGCGCCAGCAGCTCCGGGACAAGGGCTGAAGCTTTCTTT.